The 9 T cell receptor beta chains below come from one sample, sequenced in a study of vaccination and CD4 T cells after COVID-19. Cultured CD4+ T cell DNA was sequenced using the Oncomine TCR Beta short-read assay. TCRdb re-called the PCR reads through MiXCR, storing one row per CDR3 protein. The table lists thousands of distinct CDR3 sequences, about 84% of them singletons. Treatment: 10-day PBMC culture with coronavirus spike peptide pools or control peptides (ViraFEST assay). These TCRs are of unknown antigen specificity. Sequencing input: CD4+ T cells from blood, cultured in vitro. These receptors were collected from a human donor who had recovered from COVID-19.

This sequence joins TRBV10-3 and TRBJ1-5, with a weak D call TRBD1 (5 bases). Trimming left V 7 bases short and J 4 bases short, with 11 bases between. The CDR3 contains 13 residues. Germline CDR1 reads ENHRY; CDR2 reads SYGVKD. CDR3 nucleotide sequence: TGTGCCATCAATCCCGACAGTAATCAGCCCCAGCATTTT. It specifies CAINPDSNQPQHF.

V and J are TRBV7-3 and TRBJ1-1, with 12 bases that match TRBD1. Germline trimming cut 1 base from V and 0 bases from J; bases unmatched to any gene: 3. Germline values: CDR1 SGHTA, CDR2 FQGTGA. The CDR3 has 17 amino acids. The CDR3, as DNA: TGTGCCAGCAGCTTAAGGGGGACAGGGGGCGTGAACACTGAAGCTTTCTTT. Its translation is CASSLRGTGGVNTEAFF. The full variable domain, with the rest looked up from reference TRBV7-3 and TRBJ1-1, is GAGVSQTPSNKVTEKGKYVELRCDPISGHTALYWYRQSLGQGPEFLIYFQGTGAADDSGLPNDRFFAVRPEGSVSTLKIQRTERGDSAVYLCASSLRGTGGVNTEAFFGQGTRLTVV.

The rearrangement joins TRBV20-1 to TRBJ1-3; D call uncertain. V was clipped by 6 bases and J by 0 bases, with 12 bases between them. This CDR3 has 14 amino acids. The germline V gene encodes CDR1 DFQATT and CDR2 SNEGSKA (reference sequence). CDR3 bases: TGCAGTGCGTCAGGACTGTACTCTGGAAACACCATATATTTT. It is translated as CSASGLYSGNTIYF.

The chain recombines TRBV10-3 with TRBJ2-4, with 10 bases fitting TRBD1. Germline V gives CDR1 ENHRY, CDR2 SYGVKD. The junction had 1 base not matched to a gene; V was cut back by 4 bases and J by 1 base. This CDR3 has 15 residues. CDR3 sequence (DNA): TGTGCCATCAGTGGGACAGGGGGGGCCAAAAACATTCAGTACTTC. Its translation: CAISGTGGAKNIQYF.

CDR3 protein: CSARAGPRETEAFF. Here the CDR3 DNA reads TGCAGTGCTAGAGCCGGGCCACGGGAAACTGAAGCTTTCTTT. The chain carries TRBV20-1 and TRBJ1-1, with D uncertain. Germline V gene sequence: CDR1 DFQATT, CDR2 SNEGSKA (reference sequence). Deletions cut 1 base from V and 5 bases from J, with 14 bases between. There are 14 residues in the CDR3.

The chain uses TRBV12-3 or TRBV12-4 and TRBJ1-2, with D tentatively TRBD1 (5 bases). This CDR3 is built from 13 residues. Trimming took off 1 base at V and 7 bases at J, with 10 bases between the two ends. CDR3 DNA: TGTGCCAGCAGTTTAGGGGGGATAGGTGGCTACACCTTC. Translating gives CASSLGGIGGYTF.

The chain is built from TRBV24-1 and TRBJ2-2; no reliable D call. Trimming took off 2 bases at V and 8 bases at J, with 8 bases between the two ends. Germline loops: CDR1 KGHDR, CDR2 SFDVKD. The CDR3 runs 13 residues. CDR3 nucleotides: TGTGCCACCAGTGATTCCCTCCTGGGGGAGCTGTTTTTT. Its protein is CATSDSLLGELFF.

The V and J genes are TRBV4-1 and TRBJ1-2; 12 positions match TRBD1. There are 17 residues in the CDR3. Losses at the gene ends were 4 bases for V and 4 bases for J; bases not matched to a gene: 10. Germline CDR1 reads MGHRA; CDR2 reads YSYEKL. Here the CDR3 DNA reads TGCGCCAGCAGCCGACAACCGGGACAGGGGGCTTCCTATGGCTACACCTTC. Translating it yields CASSRQPGQGASYGYTF.

The chain has TRBV2 and TRBJ1-6; D is uncertain. This CDR3 spans 13 amino acids. In germline, CDR1 is SNHLY, CDR2 FYNNEI. Trimming took off 3 bases at V and 7 bases at J, with 7 bases between the two ends. The CDR3, as DNA: TGTGCCAGCAGTGACCGGCTGAATTCACCCCTCCACTTT. Protein: CASSDRLNSPLHF.